This TCR beta chain stems from a study of blood T cell repertoires in COVID-19. The wider study: The United States, Italy and Spain provided the acute and convalescent COVID-19 samples.

V was clipped by 10 bases and J by 2 bases, with 14 bases between them. CDR3 size: 13 residues. Germline V gene data show CDR1 as MNHEY and CDR2 as SVGAGI. Authors' analysis steps: Reference gene primers were amplified, and this amplification served to estimate nucleated cell counts. The assay was immunoSEQ multiplex PCR, and TCRdb's table has in-frame clones only and misses some. For V, J and clone size, that table is used; D and trimming come from the DNA. The sample has around 130,000 clones, around three quarters seen once. The chain recombines TRBV6-5 with TRBJ1-2; D possibly corresponds to TRBD1 (5 bases). Sequenced: peripheral blood. The source of this sequence is a man between 45 and 60 years old with acute or convalescent COVID-19. The CDR3 DNA follows: TGTGCCACCCGTATCCCAGGGAACTATGGCTACACCTTC. Translated: CATRIPGNYGYTF.